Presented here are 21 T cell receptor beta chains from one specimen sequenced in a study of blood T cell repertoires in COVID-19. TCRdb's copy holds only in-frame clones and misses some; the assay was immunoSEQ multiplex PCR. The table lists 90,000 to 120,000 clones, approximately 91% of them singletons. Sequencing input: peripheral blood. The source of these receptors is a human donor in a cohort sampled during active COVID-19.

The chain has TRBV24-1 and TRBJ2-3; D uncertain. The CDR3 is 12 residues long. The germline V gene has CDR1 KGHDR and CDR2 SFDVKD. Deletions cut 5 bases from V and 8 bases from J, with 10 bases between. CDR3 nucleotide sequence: TGTGCCACCAGTGGGGCACCAGGTACGCAGTATTTT. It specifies CATSGAPGTQYF.

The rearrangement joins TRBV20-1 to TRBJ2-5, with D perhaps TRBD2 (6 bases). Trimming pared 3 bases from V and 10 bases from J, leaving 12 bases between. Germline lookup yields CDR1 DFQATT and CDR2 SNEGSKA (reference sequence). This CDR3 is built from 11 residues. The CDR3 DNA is TGCAGTGCTAGTTGGCGGGATAACCAGTACTTC. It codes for CSASWRDNQYF.

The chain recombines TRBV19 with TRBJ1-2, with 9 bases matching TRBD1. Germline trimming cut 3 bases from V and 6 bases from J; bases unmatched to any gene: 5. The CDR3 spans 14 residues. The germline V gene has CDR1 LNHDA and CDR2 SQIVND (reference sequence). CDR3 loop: CASSMRGQGDGYTF. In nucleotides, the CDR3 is TGTGCCAGTAGTATGCGGGGACAGGGTGATGGCTACACCTTC.

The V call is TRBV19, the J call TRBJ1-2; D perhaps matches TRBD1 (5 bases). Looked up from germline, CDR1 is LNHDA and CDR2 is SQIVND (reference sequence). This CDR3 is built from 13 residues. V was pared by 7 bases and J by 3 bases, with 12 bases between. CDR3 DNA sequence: TGTGCCAGTAAGGCAGGGATATACTATGGCTACACCTTC. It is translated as CASKAGIYYGYTF.

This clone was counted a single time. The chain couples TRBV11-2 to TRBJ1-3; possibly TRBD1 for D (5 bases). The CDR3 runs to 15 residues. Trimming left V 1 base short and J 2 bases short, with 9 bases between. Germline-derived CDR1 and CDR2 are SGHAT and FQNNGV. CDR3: CASSLAGGAGNTIYF. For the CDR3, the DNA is TGTGCCAGCAGCTTAGCGGGGGGAGCTGGAAACACCATATATTTT.

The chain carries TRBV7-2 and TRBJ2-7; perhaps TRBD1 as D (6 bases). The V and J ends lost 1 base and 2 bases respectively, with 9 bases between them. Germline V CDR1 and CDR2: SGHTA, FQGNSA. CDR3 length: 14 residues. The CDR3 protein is CASSLGGGPYEQYF. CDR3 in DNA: TGTGCCAGCAGCTTAGGTGGGGGCCCCTACGAGCAGTACTTC.

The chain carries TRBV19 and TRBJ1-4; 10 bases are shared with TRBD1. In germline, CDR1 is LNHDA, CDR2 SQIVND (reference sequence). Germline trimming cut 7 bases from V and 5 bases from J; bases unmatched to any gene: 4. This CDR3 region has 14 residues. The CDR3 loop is CASTEGQGNEKLFF. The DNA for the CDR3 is TGTGCCAGTACCGAGGGACAGGGGAATGAAAAACTGTTTTTT.

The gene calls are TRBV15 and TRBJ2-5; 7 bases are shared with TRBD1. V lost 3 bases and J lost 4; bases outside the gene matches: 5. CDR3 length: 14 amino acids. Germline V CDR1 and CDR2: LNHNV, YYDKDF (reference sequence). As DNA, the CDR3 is TGTGCCACCAGCAGTTACTCAGGGGGAGAGACCCAGTACTTC. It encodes CATSSYSGGETQYF.

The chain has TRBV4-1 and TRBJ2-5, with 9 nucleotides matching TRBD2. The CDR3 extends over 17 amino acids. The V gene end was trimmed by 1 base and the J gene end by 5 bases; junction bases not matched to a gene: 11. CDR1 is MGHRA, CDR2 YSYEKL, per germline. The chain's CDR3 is CASSQGLAGVLQETQYF. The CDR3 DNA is TGCGCCAGCAGCCAAGGTTTAGCGGGAGTTTTACAGGAGACCCAGTACTTC.

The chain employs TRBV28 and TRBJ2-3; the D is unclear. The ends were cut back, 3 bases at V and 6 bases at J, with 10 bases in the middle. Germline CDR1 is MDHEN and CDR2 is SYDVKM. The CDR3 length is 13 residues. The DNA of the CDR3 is TGTGCCAGCAGTTTGCTGAGCGCCGATACGCAGTATTTT. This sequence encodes CASSLLSADTQYF. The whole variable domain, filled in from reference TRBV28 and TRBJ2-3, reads DVKVTQSSRYLVKRTGEKVFLECVQDMDHENMFWYRQDPGLGLRLIYFSYDVKMKEKGDIPEGYSVSREKKERFSLILESASTNQTSMYLCASSLLSADTQYFGPGTRLTVL.

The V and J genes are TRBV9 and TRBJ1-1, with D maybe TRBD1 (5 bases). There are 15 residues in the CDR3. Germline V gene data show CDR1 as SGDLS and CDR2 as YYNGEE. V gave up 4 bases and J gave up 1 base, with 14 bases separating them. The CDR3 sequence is CASSPRQSTNTEAFF. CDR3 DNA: TGTGCCAGCAGCCCCCGACAGTCTACGAACACTGAAGCTTTCTTT.

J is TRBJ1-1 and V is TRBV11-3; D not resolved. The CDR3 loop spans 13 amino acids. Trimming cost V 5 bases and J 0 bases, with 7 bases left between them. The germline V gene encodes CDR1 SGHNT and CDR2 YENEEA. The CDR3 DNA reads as TGTGCCAGCAGCCAATCGGTGAACACTGAAGCTTTCTTT. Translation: CASSQSVNTEAFF.

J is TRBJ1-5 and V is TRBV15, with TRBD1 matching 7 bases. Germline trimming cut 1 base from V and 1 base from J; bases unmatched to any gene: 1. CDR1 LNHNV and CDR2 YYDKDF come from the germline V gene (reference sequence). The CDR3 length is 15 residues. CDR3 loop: CATSRGDSSNQPQHF. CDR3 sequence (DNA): TGTGCCACCAGCAGAGGGGACAGCAGCAATCAGCCCCAGCATTTT.

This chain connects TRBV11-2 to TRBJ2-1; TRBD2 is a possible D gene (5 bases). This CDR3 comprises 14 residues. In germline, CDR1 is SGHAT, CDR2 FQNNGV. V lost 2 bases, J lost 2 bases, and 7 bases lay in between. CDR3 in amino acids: CASSLWETYNEQFF. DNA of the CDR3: TGTGCCAGCAGCTTATGGGAGACCTACAATGAGCAGTTCTTC.

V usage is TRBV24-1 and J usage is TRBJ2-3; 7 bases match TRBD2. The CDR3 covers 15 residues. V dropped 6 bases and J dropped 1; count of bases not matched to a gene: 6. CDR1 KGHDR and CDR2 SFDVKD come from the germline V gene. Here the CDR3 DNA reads TGTGCCACCAGTTCCACTAGCGAACGCACAGATACGCAGTATTTT. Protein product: CATSSTSERTDTQYF.

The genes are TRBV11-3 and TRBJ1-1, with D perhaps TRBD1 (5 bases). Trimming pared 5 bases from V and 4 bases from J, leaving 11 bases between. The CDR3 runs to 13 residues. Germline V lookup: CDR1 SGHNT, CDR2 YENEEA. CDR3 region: CASSVGASTEAFF. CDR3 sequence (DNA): TGTGCCAGCAGCGTAGGGGCCTCCACTGAAGCTTTCTTT.

The CDR3 reads CASSLGQGAVGELFF. The DNA of the CDR3 is TGTGCCAGCAGCTTGGGACAGGGGGCCGTCGGGGAGCTGTTTTTT. The rearrangement uses TRBV7-9 and TRBJ2-2; 12 positions agree with TRBD1. Germline lookup yields CDR1 SEHNR and CDR2 FQNEAQ (reference sequence). The CDR3 runs 15 residues. V trimming: 3 bases; J trimming: 7 bases; junction bases outside the gene matches: 3.

The CDR3 region is CASSATGGGLYEQYF. The CDR3 region has the DNA TGTGCCAGCAGCGCGACAGGGGGCGGATTGTACGAGCAGTACTTC. This chain joins TRBV5-5 and TRBJ2-7; TRBD1 matches 10 bases. The CDR3 spans 15 residues. Germline values: CDR1 SGHKS, CDR2 YYEKEE (reference sequence). The V and J ends lost 4 bases and 4 bases, in that order; junction bases with no gene match: 8.

The CDR3 sequence is CASSEADGWDSPLHF. CDR3 DNA: TGTGCCAGCAGTGAAGCAGACGGGTGGGATTCACCCCTCCACTTT. The rearrangement links TRBV6-1 to TRBJ1-6; no firm D call. V dropped 0 bases and J dropped 8 bases, with 11 bases sitting between them. This CDR3 comprises 15 residues. The germline gives CDR1 MNHNS, CDR2 SASEGT.

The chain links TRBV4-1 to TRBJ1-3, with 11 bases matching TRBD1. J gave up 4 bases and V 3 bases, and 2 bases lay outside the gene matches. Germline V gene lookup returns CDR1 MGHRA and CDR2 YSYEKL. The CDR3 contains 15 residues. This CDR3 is CASSQDRGPGNTIYF. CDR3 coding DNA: TGCGCCAGCAGCCAGGACAGGGGGCCCGGAAACACCATATATTTT.

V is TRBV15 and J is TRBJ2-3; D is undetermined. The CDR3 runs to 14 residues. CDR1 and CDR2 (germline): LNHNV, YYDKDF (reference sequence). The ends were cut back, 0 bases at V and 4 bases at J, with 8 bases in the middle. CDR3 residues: CATSRDLGADTQYF. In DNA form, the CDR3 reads TGTGCCACCAGCAGAGATCTCGGTGCAGATACGCAGTATTTT.